Sequencing of this TCR beta chain was carried out in a study of cytomegalovirus exposure and HLA in healthy donors. Study-level information: There were about 85 million unique TCRs (from HLA-typed donors) in an early data release. General study points: No immune exposure information besides CMV serostatus was available. Common viral pathogens (according to a later analysis) appeared linked to several of the most significant clusters.

The CDR3 runs 14 residues. In germline, CDR1 is SGHRS, CDR2 YFSETQ. Trimming removed 4 bases from V and 0 bases from J, with 10 bases in between. The PCR was carried out with 60 Vbeta primers and 13 Jbeta primers. Method: immunoSEQ multiplex PCR; TCRdb's copy keeps in-frame clones and lacks some. Of about 230,000 clones listed, over 70% are singletons. On this clone itself: Its antigen is not identified.

The donors (healthy individuals) were bone marrow donors. The genes are TRBV5-1 and TRBJ2-5, with D perhaps matching TRBD1 (6 bases). The sample comprised PBMCs. The TCR comes from a woman in her fifties or sixties in good health and CMV-seropositive. CDR3 protein: CASSPQGYQETQYF. For the CDR3, the DNA is TGCGCCAGCAGCCCCCAGGGGTACCAAGAGACCCAGTACTTC.